This T cell receptor (beta chain) was captured by sequencing in a study of blood T cell repertoires in COVID-19. About the study: Sites across the United States, Italy and Spain contributed samples from acute and convalescent COVID-19.

Produced via immunoSEQ multiplex PCR; TCRdb's table is partial and in-frame only. The sample includes 210,000 or so clones, around 84% of them seen just once. CDR3 length: 16 residues. Germline V CDR1 and CDR2: SGHTA, FQGNSA. V shed 5 bases, J shed 4 bases, and the junction held 10 bases outside the gene matches. The source material was peripheral blood. This chain links TRBV7-2 with TRBJ2-5; the match to TRBD2 covers 10 bases. The clonotype originates from a human donor in a cohort sampled during active COVID-19. The chain's CDR3 is CASSPQAGGWGETQYF. CDR3 bases: TGTGCCAGCAGCCCACAAGCGGGGGGGTGGGGAGAGACCCAGTACTTC.